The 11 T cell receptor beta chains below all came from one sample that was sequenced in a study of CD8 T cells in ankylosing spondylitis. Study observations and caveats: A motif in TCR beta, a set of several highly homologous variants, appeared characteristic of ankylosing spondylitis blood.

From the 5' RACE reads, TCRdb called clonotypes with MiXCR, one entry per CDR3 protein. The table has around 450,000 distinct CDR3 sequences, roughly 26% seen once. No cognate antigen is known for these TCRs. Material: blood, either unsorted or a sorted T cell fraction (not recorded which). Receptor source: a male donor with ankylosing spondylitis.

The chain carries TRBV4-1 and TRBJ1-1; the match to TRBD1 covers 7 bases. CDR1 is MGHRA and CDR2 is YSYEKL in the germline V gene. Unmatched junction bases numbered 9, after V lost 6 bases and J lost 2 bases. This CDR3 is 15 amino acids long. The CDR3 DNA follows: TGCGCCAGCAGAAGTGGAGAGGGGGCCAACACTGAAGCTTTCTTT. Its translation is CASRSGEGANTEAFF.

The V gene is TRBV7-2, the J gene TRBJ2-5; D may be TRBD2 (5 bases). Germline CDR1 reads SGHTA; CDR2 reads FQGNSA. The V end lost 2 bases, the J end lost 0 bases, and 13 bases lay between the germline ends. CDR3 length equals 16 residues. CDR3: CASSLSVEGHQETQYF. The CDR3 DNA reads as TGTGCCAGCAGCTTAAGTGTAGAGGGCCACCAAGAGACCCAGTACTTC. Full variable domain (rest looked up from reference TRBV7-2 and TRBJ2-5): GAGVSQSPSNKVTEKGKDVELRCDPISGHTALYWYRQSLGQGLEFLIYFQGNSAPDKSGLPSDRFSAERTGGSVSTLTIQRTQQEDSAVYLCASSLSVEGHQETQYFGPGTRLLVL.

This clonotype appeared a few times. CDR3 residues: CASSPTIAGLTYNEQFF. CDR3 in DNA: TGTGCCAGCTCACCAACAATAGCGGGACTCACCTACAATGAGCAGTTCTTC. V and J are TRBV18 and TRBJ2-1; 8 nucleotides match TRBD2. From germline, CDR1 is KGHSH and CDR2 LQKENI. The CDR3 runs 17 residues. Unmatched junction bases numbered 8, after V lost 2 bases and J lost 2 bases. The whole variable domain, filled in from reference TRBV18 and TRBJ2-1, reads NAGVMQNPRHLVRRRGQEARLRCSPMKGHSHVYWYRQLPEEGLKFMVYLQKENIIDESGMPKERFSAEFPKEGPSILRIQQVVRGDSAAYFCASSPTIAGLTYNEQFFGPGTRLTVL.

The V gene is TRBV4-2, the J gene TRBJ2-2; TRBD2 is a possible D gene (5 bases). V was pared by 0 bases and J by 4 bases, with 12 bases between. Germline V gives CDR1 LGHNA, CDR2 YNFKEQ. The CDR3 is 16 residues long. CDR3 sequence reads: CASSQDSGKLTGELFF. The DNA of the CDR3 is TGTGCCAGCAGCCAAGATTCGGGAAAACTCACCGGGGAGCTGTTTTTT.

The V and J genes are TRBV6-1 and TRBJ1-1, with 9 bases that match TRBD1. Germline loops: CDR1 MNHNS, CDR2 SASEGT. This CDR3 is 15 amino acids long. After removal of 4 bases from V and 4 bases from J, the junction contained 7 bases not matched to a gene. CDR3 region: CASSGNRQGGTEAFF. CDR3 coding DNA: TGTGCCAGCAGTGGCAATCGACAGGGGGGCACTGAAGCTTTCTTT.

CDR3: CASRSTRGSNQPQHF. The CDR3, as DNA: TGTGCCAGCAGATCAACCAGGGGGAGCAATCAGCCCCAGCATTTT. The V call is TRBV6-1, the J call TRBJ1-5; 7 bases map to TRBD1. Germline trimming cut 6 bases from V and 1 base from J; bases unmatched to any gene: 6. Germline-derived CDR1 and CDR2 are MNHNS and SASEGT. CDR3 length equals 15 residues.

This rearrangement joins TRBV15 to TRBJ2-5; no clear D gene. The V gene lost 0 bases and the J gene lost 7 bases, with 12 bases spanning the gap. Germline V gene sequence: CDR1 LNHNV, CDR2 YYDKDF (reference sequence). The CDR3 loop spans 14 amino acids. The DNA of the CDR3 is TGTGCCACCAGCAGAGATGAAGACATGTGGACCCAGTACTTC. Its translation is CATSRDEDMWTQYF.

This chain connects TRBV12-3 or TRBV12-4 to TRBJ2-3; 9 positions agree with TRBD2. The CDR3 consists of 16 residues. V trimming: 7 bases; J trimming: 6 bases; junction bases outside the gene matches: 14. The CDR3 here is CASTPARREGRDTQYF. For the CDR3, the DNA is TGTGCCAGCACCCCGGCCCGGCGGGAGGGCCGGGATACGCAGTATTTT.

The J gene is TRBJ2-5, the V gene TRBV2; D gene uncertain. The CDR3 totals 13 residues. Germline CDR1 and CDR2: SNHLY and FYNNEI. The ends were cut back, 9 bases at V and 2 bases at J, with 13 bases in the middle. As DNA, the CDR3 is TGTGCCAGTGAACCGGGTCTACAAGAGACCCAGTACTTC. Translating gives CASEPGLQETQYF.

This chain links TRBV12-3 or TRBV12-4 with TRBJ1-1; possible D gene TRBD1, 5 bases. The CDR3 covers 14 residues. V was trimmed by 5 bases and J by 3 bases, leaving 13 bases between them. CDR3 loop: CASSTRGWDTEAFF. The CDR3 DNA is TGTGCCAGCAGTACAAGGGGTTGGGACACTGAAGCTTTCTTT.

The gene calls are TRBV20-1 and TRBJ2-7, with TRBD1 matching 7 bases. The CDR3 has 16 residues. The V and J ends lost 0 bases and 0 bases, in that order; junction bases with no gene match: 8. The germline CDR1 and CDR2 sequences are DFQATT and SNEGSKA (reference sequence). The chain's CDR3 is CSARDPQTGSSYEQYF. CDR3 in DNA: TGCAGTGCTAGAGATCCTCAGACAGGGAGCTCCTACGAGCAGTACTTC.